One T cell receptor beta chain is described in this entry. The record originates from a study of control samples from healthy donors and cancer patients. V lost 2 bases and J lost 2; bases outside the gene matches: 9. Germline V lookup: CDR1 ENHRY, CDR2 SYGVKD. The CDR3 is 16 residues long. Method: immunoSEQ multiplex PCR; TCRdb's copy keeps in-frame clones and lacks some. Altogether roughly 100,000 clones are present, roughly 90% being singletons, with the ten largest covering approximately 3%. The chain is built from TRBV10-3 and TRBJ2-7, with 7 nucleotides matching TRBD1. This receptor was obtained from a human donor in good health. The donor label of this sample is uncertain. Sample: blood. CDR3 loop: CAISERTGSPAYEQYF. The CDR3 DNA follows: TGTGCCATCAGTGAGAGGACAGGTTCCCCAGCCTACGAGCAGTACTTC.